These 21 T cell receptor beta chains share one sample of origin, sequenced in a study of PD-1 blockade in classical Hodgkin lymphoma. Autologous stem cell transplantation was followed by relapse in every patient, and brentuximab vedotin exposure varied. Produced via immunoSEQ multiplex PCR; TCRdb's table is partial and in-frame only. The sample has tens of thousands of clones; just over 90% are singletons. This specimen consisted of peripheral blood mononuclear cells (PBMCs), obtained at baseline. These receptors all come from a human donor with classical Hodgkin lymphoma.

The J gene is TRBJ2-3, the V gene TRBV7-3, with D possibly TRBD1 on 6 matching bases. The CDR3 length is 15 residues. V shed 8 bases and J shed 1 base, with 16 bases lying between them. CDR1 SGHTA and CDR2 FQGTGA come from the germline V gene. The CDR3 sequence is CASSIRGLRTDTQYF. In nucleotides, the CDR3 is TGTGCCAGCTCTATTAGGGGGTTACGCACAGATACGCAGTATTTT. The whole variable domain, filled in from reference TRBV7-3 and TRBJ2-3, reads GAGVSQTPSNKVTEKGKYVELRCDPISGHTALYWYRQSLGQGPEFLIYFQGTGAADDSGLPNDRFFAVRPEGSVSTLKIQRTERGDSAVYLCASSIRGLRTDTQYFGPGTRLTVL.

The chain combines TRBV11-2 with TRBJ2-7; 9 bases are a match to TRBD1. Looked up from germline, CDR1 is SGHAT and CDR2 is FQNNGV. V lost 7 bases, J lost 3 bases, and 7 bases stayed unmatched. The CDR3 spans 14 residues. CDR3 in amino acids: CASKEGQGYYEQYF. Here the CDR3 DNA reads TGTGCCAGCAAGGAGGGACAGGGATACTACGAGCAGTACTTC. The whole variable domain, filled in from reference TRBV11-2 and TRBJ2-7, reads EAGVAQSPRYKIIEKRQSVAFWCNPISGHATLYWYQQILGQGPKLLIQFQNNGVVDDSQLPKDRFSAERLKGVDSTLKIQPAKLEDSAVYLCASKEGQGYYEQYFGPGTRLTVT.

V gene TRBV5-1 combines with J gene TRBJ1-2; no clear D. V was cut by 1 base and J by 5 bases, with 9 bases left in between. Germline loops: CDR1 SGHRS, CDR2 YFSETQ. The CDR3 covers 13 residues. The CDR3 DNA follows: TGCGCCAGCAGCTTGAGAATGGATTATGGCTACACCTTC. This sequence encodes CASSLRMDYGYTF. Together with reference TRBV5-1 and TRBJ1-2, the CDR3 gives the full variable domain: KAGVTQTPRYLIKTRGQQVTLSCSPISGHRSVSWYQQTPGQGLQFLFEYFSETQRNKGNFPGRFSGRQFSNSRSEMNVSTLELGDSALYLCASSLRMDYGYTFGSGTRLTVV.

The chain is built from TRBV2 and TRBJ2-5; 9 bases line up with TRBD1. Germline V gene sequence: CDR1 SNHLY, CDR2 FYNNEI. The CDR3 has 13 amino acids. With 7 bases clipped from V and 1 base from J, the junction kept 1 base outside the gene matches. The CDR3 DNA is TGTGCCAGCACGGGACAGGGCCAAGAGACCCAGTACTTC. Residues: CASTGQGQETQYF.

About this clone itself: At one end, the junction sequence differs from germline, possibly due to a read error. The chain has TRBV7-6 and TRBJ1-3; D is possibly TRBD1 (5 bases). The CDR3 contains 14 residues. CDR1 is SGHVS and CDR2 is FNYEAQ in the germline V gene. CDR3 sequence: CASSLGGDGNTIYF. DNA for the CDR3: TGTGCCAGCAGTTTAGGAGGGGACGGAAACACCATATATTTT. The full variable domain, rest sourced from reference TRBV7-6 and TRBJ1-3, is GAGVSQSPRYKVTKRGQDVALRCDPISGHVSLYWYRQALGQGPEFLTYFNYEAQQDKSGLPNDRFSAERPEGSISTLTIQRTEQRDSAMYRCASSLGGDGNTIYFGEGSWLTVV.

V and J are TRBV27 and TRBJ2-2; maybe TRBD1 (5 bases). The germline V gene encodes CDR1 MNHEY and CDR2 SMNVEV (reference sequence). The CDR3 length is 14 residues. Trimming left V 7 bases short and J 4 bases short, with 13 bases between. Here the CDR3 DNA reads TGTGCCAGCAAACAGGCGCCGGCCACCGGGGAGCTGTTTTTT. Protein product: CASKQAPATGELFF.

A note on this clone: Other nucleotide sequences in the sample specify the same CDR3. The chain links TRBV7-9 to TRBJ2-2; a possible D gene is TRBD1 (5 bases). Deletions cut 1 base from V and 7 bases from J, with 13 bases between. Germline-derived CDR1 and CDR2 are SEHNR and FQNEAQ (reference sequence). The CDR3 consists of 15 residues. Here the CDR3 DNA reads TGTGCCAGCAGCTTAGAGCAGGGTCTTGGCGGGGAGCTGTTTTTT. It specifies CASSLEQGLGGELFF.

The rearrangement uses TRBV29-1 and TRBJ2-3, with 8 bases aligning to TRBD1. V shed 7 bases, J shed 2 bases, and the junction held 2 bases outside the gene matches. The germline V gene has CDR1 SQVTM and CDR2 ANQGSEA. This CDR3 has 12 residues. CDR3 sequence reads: CSARGLTDTQYF. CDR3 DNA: TGCAGCGCCAGGGGGCTCACAGATACGCAGTATTTT.

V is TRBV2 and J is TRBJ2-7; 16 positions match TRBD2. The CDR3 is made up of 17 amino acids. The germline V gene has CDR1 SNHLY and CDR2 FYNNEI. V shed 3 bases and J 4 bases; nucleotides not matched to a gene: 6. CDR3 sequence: CASSDLGLAGGRYEQYF. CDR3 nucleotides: TGTGCCAGCAGTGACTTGGGACTAGCGGGGGGGCGGTACGAGCAGTACTTC.

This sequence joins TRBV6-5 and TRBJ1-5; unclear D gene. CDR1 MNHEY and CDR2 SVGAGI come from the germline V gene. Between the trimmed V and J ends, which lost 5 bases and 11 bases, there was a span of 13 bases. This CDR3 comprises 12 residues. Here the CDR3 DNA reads TGTGCCAGCAGTGAGACCGTTCGGGCCCAGCATTTT. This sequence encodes CASSETVRAQHF.

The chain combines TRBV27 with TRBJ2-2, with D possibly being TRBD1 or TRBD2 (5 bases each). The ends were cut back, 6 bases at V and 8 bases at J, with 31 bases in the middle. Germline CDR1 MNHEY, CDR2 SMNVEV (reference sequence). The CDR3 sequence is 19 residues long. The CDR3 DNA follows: TGTGCCAGCAGCCTCATGATAGAGATCGGGGCAGCGAAAGGTGGGGAGCTGTTTTTT. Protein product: CASSLMIEIGAAKGGELFF.

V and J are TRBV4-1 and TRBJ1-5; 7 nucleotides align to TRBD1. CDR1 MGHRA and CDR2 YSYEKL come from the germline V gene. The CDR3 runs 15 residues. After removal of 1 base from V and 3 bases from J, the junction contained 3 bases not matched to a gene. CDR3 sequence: CASSQGGQFNQPQHF. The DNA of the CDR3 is TGCGCCAGCAGCCAAGGGGGACAGTTCAATCAGCCCCAGCATTTT.

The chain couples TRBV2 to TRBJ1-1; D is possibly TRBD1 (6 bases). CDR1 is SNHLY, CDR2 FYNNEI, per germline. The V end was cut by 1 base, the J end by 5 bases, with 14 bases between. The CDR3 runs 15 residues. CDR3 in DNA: TGTGCCAGCAGTGAAGAAAGAGGGGGGCATACTGAAGCTTTCTTT. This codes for CASSEERGGHTEAFF.

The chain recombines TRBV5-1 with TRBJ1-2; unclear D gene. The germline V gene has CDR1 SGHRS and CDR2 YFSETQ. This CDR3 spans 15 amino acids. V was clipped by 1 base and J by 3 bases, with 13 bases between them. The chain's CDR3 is CASSLLAVSDYGYTF. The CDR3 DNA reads TGCGCCAGCAGCTTGCTGGCAGTCAGCGACTATGGCTACACCTTC.

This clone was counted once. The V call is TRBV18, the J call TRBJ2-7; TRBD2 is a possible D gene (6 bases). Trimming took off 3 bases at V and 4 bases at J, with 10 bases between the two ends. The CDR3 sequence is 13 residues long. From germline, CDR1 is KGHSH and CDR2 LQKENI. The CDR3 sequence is CASSPAEGYEQYF. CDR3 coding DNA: TGTGCCAGCTCACCGGCGGAGGGTTACGAGCAGTACTTC.

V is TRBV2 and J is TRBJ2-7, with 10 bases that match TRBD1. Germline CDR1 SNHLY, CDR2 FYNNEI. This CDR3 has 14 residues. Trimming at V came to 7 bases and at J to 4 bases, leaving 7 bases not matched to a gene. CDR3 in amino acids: CASTVRDRGYEQYF. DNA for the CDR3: TGTGCCAGCACTGTCCGGGACAGGGGATACGAGCAGTACTTC.

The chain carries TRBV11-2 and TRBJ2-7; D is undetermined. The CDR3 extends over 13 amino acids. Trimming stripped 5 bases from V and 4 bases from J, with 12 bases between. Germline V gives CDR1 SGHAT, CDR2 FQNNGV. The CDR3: CASSPGEEYEQYF. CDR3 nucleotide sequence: TGTGCCAGCAGCCCCGGTGAGGAGTACGAGCAGTACTTC.

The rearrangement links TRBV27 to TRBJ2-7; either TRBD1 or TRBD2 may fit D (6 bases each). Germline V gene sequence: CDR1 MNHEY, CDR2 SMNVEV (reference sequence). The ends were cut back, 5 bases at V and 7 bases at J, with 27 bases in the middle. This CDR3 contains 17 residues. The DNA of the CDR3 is TGTGCCAGCAGTGCTCCGAATAGCGGCCGCGAGGGGGGAGAGCAGTACTTC. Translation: CASSAPNSGREGGEQYF.

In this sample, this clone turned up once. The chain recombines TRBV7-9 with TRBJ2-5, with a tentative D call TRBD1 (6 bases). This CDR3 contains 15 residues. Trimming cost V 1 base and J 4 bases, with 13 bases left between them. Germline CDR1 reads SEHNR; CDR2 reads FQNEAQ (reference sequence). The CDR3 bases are TGTGCCAGCAGCTTAGTAGGGGGAATTGGAGAGACCCAGTACTTC. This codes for CASSLVGGIGETQYF. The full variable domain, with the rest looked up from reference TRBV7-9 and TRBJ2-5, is DTGVSQNPRHKITKRGQNVTFRCDPISEHNRLYWYRQTLGQGPEFLTYFQNEAQLEKSRLLSDRFSAERPKGSFSTLEIQRTEQGDSAMYLCASSLVGGIGETQYFGPGTRLLVL.

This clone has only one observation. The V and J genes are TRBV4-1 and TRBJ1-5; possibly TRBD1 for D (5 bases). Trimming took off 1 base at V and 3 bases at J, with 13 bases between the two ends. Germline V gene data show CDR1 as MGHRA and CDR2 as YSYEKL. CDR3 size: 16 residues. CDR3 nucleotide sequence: TGCGCCAGCAGCCAAGTTGGCCAGGGAGACAATCAGCCCCAGCATTTT. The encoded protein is CASSQVGQGDNQPQHF.

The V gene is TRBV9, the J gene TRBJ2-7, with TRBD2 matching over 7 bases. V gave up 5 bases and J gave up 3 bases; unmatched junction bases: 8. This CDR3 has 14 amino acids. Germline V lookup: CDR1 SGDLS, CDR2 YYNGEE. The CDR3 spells CASSSLAESYEQYF. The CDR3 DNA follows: TGTGCCAGCAGTTCCCTAGCGGAGAGCTACGAGCAGTACTTC.